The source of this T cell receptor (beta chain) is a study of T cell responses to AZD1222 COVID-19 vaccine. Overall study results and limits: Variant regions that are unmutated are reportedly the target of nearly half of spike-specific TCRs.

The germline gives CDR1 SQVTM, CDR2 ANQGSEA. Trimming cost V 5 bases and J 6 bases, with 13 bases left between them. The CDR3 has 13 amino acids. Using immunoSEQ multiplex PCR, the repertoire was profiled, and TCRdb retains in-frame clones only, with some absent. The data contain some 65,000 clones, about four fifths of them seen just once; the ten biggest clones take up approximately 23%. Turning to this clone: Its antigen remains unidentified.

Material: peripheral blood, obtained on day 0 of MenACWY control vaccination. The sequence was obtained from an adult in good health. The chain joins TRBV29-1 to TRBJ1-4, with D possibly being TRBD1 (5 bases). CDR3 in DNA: TGCAGCGTTCGCGGGACGCGGTATGAAAAACTGTTTTTT. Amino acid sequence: CSVRGTRYEKLFF. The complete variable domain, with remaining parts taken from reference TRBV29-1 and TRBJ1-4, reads SAVISQKPSRDICQRGTSLTIQCQVDSQVTMMFWYRQQPGQSLTLIATANQGSEATYESGFVIDKFPISRPNLTFSTLTVSNMSPEDSSIYLCSVRGTRYEKLFFGSGTQLSVL.